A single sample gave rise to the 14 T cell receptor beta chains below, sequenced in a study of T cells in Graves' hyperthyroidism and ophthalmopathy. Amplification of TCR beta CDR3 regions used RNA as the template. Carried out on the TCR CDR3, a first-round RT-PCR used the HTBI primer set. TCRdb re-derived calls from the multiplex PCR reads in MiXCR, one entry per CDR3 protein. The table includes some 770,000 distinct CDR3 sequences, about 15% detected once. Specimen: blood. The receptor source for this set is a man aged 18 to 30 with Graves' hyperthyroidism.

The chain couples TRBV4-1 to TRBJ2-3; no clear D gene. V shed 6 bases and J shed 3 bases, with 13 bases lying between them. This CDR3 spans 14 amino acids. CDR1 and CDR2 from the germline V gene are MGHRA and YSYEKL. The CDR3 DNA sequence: TGCGCCAGCAGATTAAGCGACATTACAGATACGCAGTATTTT. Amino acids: CASRLSDITDTQYF.

Here the CDR3 reads CASRLAGLSYNEQFF. DNA for the CDR3: TGTGCCAGCAGACTAGCGGGCCTGTCCTACAATGAGCAGTTCTTC. This sequence joins TRBV12-3 or TRBV12-4 and TRBJ2-1, with 9 bases lining up with TRBD2. The CDR3 extends over 15 amino acids. V shed 6 bases and J 1 base; nucleotides not matched to a gene: 4.

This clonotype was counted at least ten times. The CDR3 nucleotides read TGCGCCAGCAGCGCCTGGGGGGGAGGCACAGATACGCAGTATTTT. Residues: CASSAWGGGTDTQYF. This chain links TRBV5-1 with TRBJ2-3; TRBD2 agrees at 7 bases. CDR1 is SGHRS and CDR2 is YFSETQ in the germline V gene. The CDR3 spans 15 residues. V was clipped by 4 bases and J by 1 base; unmatched bases: 6.

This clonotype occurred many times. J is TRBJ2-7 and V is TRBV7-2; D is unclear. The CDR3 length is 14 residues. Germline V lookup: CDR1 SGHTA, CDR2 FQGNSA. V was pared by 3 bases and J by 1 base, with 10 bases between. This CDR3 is CASSLRQRSYEQYF. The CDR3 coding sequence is TGTGCCAGCAGCTTGAGGCAGAGATCCTACGAGCAGTACTTC.

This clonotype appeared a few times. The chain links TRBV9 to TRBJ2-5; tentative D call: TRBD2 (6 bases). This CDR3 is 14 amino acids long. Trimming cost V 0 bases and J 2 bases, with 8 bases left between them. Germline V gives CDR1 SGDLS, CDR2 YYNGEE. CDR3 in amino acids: CASSVGGEQETQYF. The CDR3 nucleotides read TGTGCCAGCAGCGTAGGCGGGGAACAAGAGACCCAGTACTTC.

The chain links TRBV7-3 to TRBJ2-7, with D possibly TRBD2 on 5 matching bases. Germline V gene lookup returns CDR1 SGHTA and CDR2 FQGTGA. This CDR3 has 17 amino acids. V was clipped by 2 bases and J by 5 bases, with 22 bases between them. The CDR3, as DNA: TGTGCCAGCAGCTTAGTTTTCACGAGACTATGTACCCACGAGCAGTACTTC. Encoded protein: CASSLVFTRLCTHEQYF.

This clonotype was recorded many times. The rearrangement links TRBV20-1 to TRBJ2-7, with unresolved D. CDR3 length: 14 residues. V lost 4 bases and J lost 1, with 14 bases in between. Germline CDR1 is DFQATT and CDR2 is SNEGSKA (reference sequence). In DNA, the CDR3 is TGCAGTGCTATCAGTCGGCAGAAATCCTACGAGCAGTACTTC. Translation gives CSAISRQKSYEQYF.

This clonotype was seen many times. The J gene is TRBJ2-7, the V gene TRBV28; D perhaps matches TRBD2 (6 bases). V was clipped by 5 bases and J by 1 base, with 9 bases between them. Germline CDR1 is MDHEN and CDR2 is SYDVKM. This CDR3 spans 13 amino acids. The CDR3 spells CASSIGRSYEQYF. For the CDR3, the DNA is TGTGCCAGCAGTATAGGGAGGTCCTACGAGCAGTACTTC.

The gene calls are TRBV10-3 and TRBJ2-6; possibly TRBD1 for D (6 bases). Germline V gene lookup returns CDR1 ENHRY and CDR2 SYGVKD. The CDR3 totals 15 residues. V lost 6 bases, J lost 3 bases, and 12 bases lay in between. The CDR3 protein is CAIRATGSGANVLTF. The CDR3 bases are TGTGCCATCAGGGCTACAGGGAGTGGGGCCAACGTCCTGACTTTC.

The CDR3 DNA is TGTGCCAGCAGCGCCCTGCGCGATACGCAGTATTTT. Encoded protein: CASSALRDTQYF. The V gene is TRBV5-6, the J gene TRBJ2-3; D ambiguous. Looked up from germline, CDR1 is SGHDT and CDR2 is YYEEEE. Trimming pared 4 bases from V and 6 bases from J, leaving 9 bases between. The CDR3 spans 12 residues. The full variable domain, its missing parts supplied by reference TRBV5-6 and TRBJ2-3, is DAGVTQSPTHLIKTRGQQVTLRCSPKSGHDTVSWYQQALGQGPQFIFQYYEEEERQRGNFPDRFSGHQFPNYSSELNVNALLLGDSALYLCASSALRDTQYFGPGTRLTVL.

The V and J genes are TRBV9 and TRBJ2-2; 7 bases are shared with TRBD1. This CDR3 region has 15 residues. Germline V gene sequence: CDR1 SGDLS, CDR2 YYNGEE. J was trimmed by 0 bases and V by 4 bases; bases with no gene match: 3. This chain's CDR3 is CASSSTGSNTGELFF. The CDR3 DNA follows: TGTGCCAGCAGCTCGACAGGGTCGAACACCGGGGAGCTGTTTTTT.

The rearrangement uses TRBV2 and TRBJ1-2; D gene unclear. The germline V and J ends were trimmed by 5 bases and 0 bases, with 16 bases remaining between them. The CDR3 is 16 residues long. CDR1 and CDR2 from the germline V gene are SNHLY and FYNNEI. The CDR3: CASSTRRDNTNYGYTF. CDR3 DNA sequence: TGTGCCAGCAGTACCCGCCGAGACAATACTAACTATGGCTACACCTTC.

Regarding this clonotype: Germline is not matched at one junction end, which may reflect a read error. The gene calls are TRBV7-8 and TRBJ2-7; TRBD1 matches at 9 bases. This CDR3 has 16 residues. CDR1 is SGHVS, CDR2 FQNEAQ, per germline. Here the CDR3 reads CASSRDRGSLSYERYF. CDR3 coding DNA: TGTGCCAGCAGCCGAGACAGGGGGTCGCTCTCCTACGAGCGGTACTTC.

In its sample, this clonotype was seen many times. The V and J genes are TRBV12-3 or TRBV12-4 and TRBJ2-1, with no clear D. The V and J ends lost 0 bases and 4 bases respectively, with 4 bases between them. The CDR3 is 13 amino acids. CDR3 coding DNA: TGTGCCAGCAGTTTAGCGCAATACAATGAGCAGTTCTTC. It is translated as CASSLAQYNEQFF.